This T cell receptor beta chain was observed in a study of T cells in localized non-small cell lung cancer. Findings of the study overall: In adjacent lung appeared a median about 57 of the top 100 tumor clones.

The CDR3 has 12 amino acids. The V gene lost 2 bases and the J gene lost 11 bases, with 12 bases spanning the gap. CDR1 is MDHEN and CDR2 is SYDVKM in the germline V gene. By sample fraction, this clone is large. The antigen remains undetermined. The assay was immunoSEQ multiplex PCR, and TCRdb's table has in-frame clones only and misses some. The repertoire holds approximately 1,000 clones, with 23% as singletons. The chain is built from TRBV28 and TRBJ1-1; the D is unclear. This material consisted of normal lung tissue next to the tumor, taken before any cancer treatment. The TCR sequence derives from a man aged 35-75 years with stage III lung adenocarcinoma. The CDR3 spells CASSLGAGGAFF. The CDR3 region has the DNA TGTGCCAGCAGTTTAGGAGCCGGCGGGGCTTTCTTT.